The 11 T cell receptor beta chains below all came from one sample that was sequenced in a study of blood T cell repertoires in COVID-19. TCRdb keeps only in-frame clones here, not all; method: immunoSEQ multiplex PCR. The table includes 130,000 to 150,000 clones, less than 90% detected once. The source material was PBMCs or T cells enriched from blood (not recorded which). The receptors come from a man aged 40-50 years with acute COVID-19.

The rearrangement joins TRBV7-8 to TRBJ2-1; D perhaps matches TRBD2 (6 bases). The germline gives CDR1 SGHVS, CDR2 FQNEAQ. The germline V and J ends were trimmed by 5 bases and 2 bases, with 19 bases remaining between them. This CDR3 spans 17 amino acids. The CDR3 nucleotides are TGTGCCAGCAGCCCTCCCGGGGCTAGCGCTCCCTACAATGAGCAGTTCTTC. As protein: CASSPPGASAPYNEQFF.

The rearrangement joins TRBV4-3 to TRBJ1-1; D possibly corresponds to TRBD1 (5 bases). The ends were cut back, 4 bases at V and 1 base at J, with 16 bases in the middle. The CDR3 totals 16 residues. Germline V gene lookup returns CDR1 LGHNA and CDR2 YSLEER. CDR3 region: CASSLSQGGRNTEAFF. CDR3 bases: TGCGCCAGCAGCCTATCCCAGGGAGGGCGGAACACTGAAGCTTTCTTT.

V is TRBV5-1 and J is TRBJ1-6; 7 nucleotides align to TRBD1. The CDR3 is 15 residues long. Germline V gene data show CDR1 as SGHRS and CDR2 as YFSETQ. Trimming cost V 4 bases and J 7 bases; bases outside gene matches: 8. The CDR3 here is CASSQTGTENSPLHF. CDR3 coding DNA: TGCGCCAGCAGCCAAACCGGGACAGAGAATTCACCCCTCCACTTT.

The rearrangement links TRBV28 to TRBJ1-5; D is ambiguous. Germline CDR1 and CDR2: MDHEN and SYDVKM. V gave up 4 bases and J gave up 11 bases, with 9 bases separating them. The CDR3 extends over 11 amino acids. The CDR3 reads CASSSPEAQHF. The CDR3 DNA reads TGTGCCAGCAGTTCTCCGGAGGCCCAGCATTTT.

V usage is TRBV7-2 and J usage is TRBJ2-2; 9 bases agree with TRBD2. V shed 3 bases, J shed 3 bases, and the junction held 5 bases outside the gene matches. The CDR3 has 16 amino acids. Germline assignment: CDR1 SGHTA and CDR2 FQGNSA. CDR3 sequence (DNA): TGTGCCAGCAGCTTCCGCGGGAGGGAGTACACCGGGGAGCTGTTTTTT. Translating it yields CASSFRGREYTGELFF.

The chain has TRBV28 and TRBJ2-4, with D possibly matching TRBD2 (6 bases). Germline V lookup: CDR1 MDHEN, CDR2 SYDVKM. The CDR3 extends over 14 amino acids. Trimming stripped 8 bases from V and 0 bases from J, with 11 bases between. CDR3 sequence reads: CASGRGLAKNIQYF. The CDR3 DNA follows: TGTGCCAGCGGGCGGGGTCTAGCCAAAAACATTCAGTACTTC.

The chain has TRBV7-2 and TRBJ2-1, with a tentative D call TRBD2 (6 bases). In germline, CDR1 is SGHTA, CDR2 FQGNSA. The CDR3 is 14 residues long. V lost 2 bases to trimming and J lost 6 bases, with 11 bases between them. CDR3 region: CASSLLSGVNEQFF. In DNA form, the CDR3 reads TGTGCCAGCAGCTTATTATCGGGGGTCAATGAGCAGTTCTTC.

J is TRBJ2-4 and V is TRBV3-1 (or the pseudogene TRBV3-2); weak D call: TRBD2 (6 bases). The CDR3 runs to 15 residues. Germline values: CDR1 LGHDT, CDR2 YNNKEL (reference sequence). V gave up 1 base and J gave up 5 bases, with 12 bases separating them. The CDR3, as DNA: TGTGCCAGCAGCCAAGTTAGCGGTTTCGAAAACATTCAGTACTTC. It is translated as CASSQVSGFENIQYF.

This clone was found a few times. The chain recombines TRBV4-2 with TRBJ2-2, with 8 bases identical to TRBD2. The CDR3 has 15 amino acids. The V gene end was trimmed by 2 bases and the J gene end by 5 bases; junction bases not matched to a gene: 4. In germline, CDR1 is LGHNA, CDR2 YNFKEQ. The CDR3 sequence is CASSQSGGGTGELFF. CDR3 coding DNA: TGTGCCAGCAGCCAAAGCGGGGGAGGGACCGGGGAGCTGTTTTTT.

The chain carries TRBV10-3 and TRBJ1-2; 8 bases agree with TRBD1. Germline V gene sequence: CDR1 ENHRY, CDR2 SYGVKD. J was trimmed by 4 bases and V by 2 bases; bases with no gene match: 6. The CDR3 runs 15 residues. The CDR3, as DNA: TGTGCCATCAGTGAGAACAGGGGGTCTAGCTATGGCTACACCTTC. Protein sequence: CAISENRGSSYGYTF.

This clone came up once. This rearrangement joins TRBV5-4 to TRBJ1-6; 7 positions match TRBD1. V shed 2 bases and J 7 bases; nucleotides not matched to a gene: 6. Per germline, CDR1 SGHNT and CDR2 YYREEE (reference sequence). The CDR3 consists of 15 residues. The CDR3, as DNA: TGTGCCAGCAGCTTAAACAGGGGTTCGAATTCACCCCTCCACTTT. Amino acids: CASSLNRGSNSPLHF.